This T cell receptor beta chain was identified during a study of human T cells and chemical hapten exposure. Study-level information: DPC 0.01% went on the upper back by patch test, with reading at 6 days. Study results and limitations: The count of PT1 expanded TCRs correlated positively with patch test score.

Using its own MiXCR run on the RACE reads, TCRdb lists one record per CDR3 protein. The sample holds some 200,000 distinct CDR3 sequences, just under 30% seen once. CDR3 length: 13 residues. CDR1 SGHAT and CDR2 FQNNGV come from the germline V gene. The V end was cut by 5 bases, the J end by 6 bases, with 11 bases between. This clonotype has only one observation. The antigen remains unidentified. Time point of the sample: pre-sensitization, week 0. Indicated treatment: therapeutic diphenylcyclopropenone sensitization with weekly scalp DPC. Patches went on only after blood had been drawn each time. The material sequenced was whole blood, taken in connection with sensitization to the hapten diphenylcyclopropenone (DPC). The chain is built from TRBV11-2 and TRBJ2-4; D is possibly TRBD1 or TRBD2 (6 bases each). The sequence was obtained from a woman in her twenties or thirties with alopecia areata. Some clones in this sample may be carry-over from other donors' samples. In DNA form, the CDR3 reads TGTGCCAGCAGCGGGGGGCAGGGAAACATTCAGTACTTC. This translates into CASSGGQGNIQYF.